A single sample is the source of the 25 T cell receptor beta chains below, sequenced in a study of cytomegalovirus exposure and HLA in healthy donors. PCR amplification relied on 60 Vbeta primers (plus 13 Jbeta primers). TCRdb's copy holds only in-frame clones and misses some; the assay was immunoSEQ multiplex PCR. The sample records approximately 120,000 clones, over 75% being singletons. The source material was PBMCs. The source of these receptors is a man aged 50 or older in good health and CMV-seronegative.

The genes are TRBV6-6 and TRBJ2-5, with 13 bases that match TRBD2. J was trimmed by 2 bases and V by 6 bases; bases with no gene match: 6. Germline CDR1 reads MNHNY; CDR2 reads SVGAGI (reference sequence). This CDR3 comprises 16 residues. The CDR3 nucleotides are TGTGCCAGCAGCCTGGGACTAGCGGGATCACAAGAGACCCAGTACTTC. The encoded protein is CASSLGLAGSQETQYF.

This sequence joins TRBV10-3 and TRBJ2-5; 10 bases line up with TRBD2. The CDR3 runs 14 residues. Unmatched junction bases numbered 8, after V lost 10 bases and J lost 3 bases. Germline V gene data show CDR1 as ENHRY and CDR2 as SYGVKD. The CDR3 loop is CATQDGTSEETQYF. The CDR3 DNA reads TGTGCCACCCAAGACGGGACTAGCGAAGAGACCCAGTACTTC.

This clone was found a few times. CDR3 residues: CASSVEALSGNTIYF. The CDR3, as DNA: TGTGCCAGCAGTGTTGAGGCTCTCTCTGGAAACACCATATATTTT. The gene calls are TRBV6-1 and TRBJ1-3; unclear D gene. Trimming removed 4 bases from V and 0 bases from J, with 10 bases in between. The CDR3 has 15 residues. The germline gives CDR1 MNHNS, CDR2 SASEGT.

This clone was picked up a small number of times. V is TRBV19 and J is TRBJ1-5, with no clear D. Germline V gives CDR1 LNHDA, CDR2 SQIVND (reference sequence). Trimming pared 5 bases from V and 0 bases from J, leaving 5 bases between. The CDR3 runs to 13 residues. The CDR3 DNA follows: TGTGCCAGTAGTGACACTAGCAATCAGCCCCAGCATTTT. It specifies CASSDTSNQPQHF.

The rearrangement links TRBV14 to TRBJ2-3; 7 bases are a match to TRBD1. The CDR3 covers 15 residues. V lost 2 bases, J lost 1 base, and 3 bases stayed unmatched. Germline V gene data show CDR1 as SGHDN and CDR2 as FVKESK. For the CDR3, the DNA is TGTGCCAGCAGCCAACAACAGGGGCGCACAGATACGCAGTATTTT. Amino acid sequence: CASSQQQGRTDTQYF.

The J gene is TRBJ2-6, the V gene TRBV5-6, with 13 bases matching TRBD2. The ends lost 2 bases at V and 2 bases at J; junction bases unmatched: 1. This CDR3 comprises 17 residues. Germline V gene sequence: CDR1 SGHDT, CDR2 YYEEEE. CDR3 coding DNA: TGTGCCAGCAGCTTAGGACTAGCGGGAGCTGGGGCCAACGTCCTGACTTTC. Protein product: CASSLGLAGAGANVLTF.

V gene TRBV5-1 combines with J gene TRBJ2-3, with 8 positions matching TRBD1. The CDR3 has 15 amino acids. Germline V gene data show CDR1 as SGHRS and CDR2 as YFSETQ. The junction had 8 bases not matched to a gene; V was cut back by 2 bases and J by 6 bases. The CDR3 nucleotides are TGCGCCAGCAGCTTTCAGGGGGCAGGTGGGGATACGCAGTATTTT. Amino acid sequence: CASSFQGAGGDTQYF.

V is TRBV11-2 and J is TRBJ2-5, with 7 positions matching TRBD1. Germline V lookup: CDR1 SGHAT, CDR2 FQNNGV. V lost 3 bases to trimming and J lost 3 bases; unmatched junction nucleotides: 4. This CDR3 is 14 amino acids long. For the CDR3, the DNA is TGTGCCAGCAGCTTTACAGGGGCAAAAGAGACCCAGTACTTC. It yields the protein CASSFTGAKETQYF.

The rearrangement links TRBV28 to TRBJ2-7; 8 bases map to TRBD2. Losses at the gene ends were 6 bases for V and 3 bases for J; bases not matched to a gene: 19. Looked up from germline, CDR1 is MDHEN and CDR2 is SYDVKM. This CDR3 spans 18 amino acids. In DNA form, the CDR3 reads TGTGCCAGCAGGTCCTCGGGTTTTGTCGGGAGGGAGAGCTACGAGCAGTACTTC. This codes for CASRSSGFVGRESYEQYF.

The chain joins TRBV28 to TRBJ1-2, with 7 bases matching TRBD1. CDR1 is MDHEN and CDR2 is SYDVKM in the germline V gene. Unmatched junction bases numbered 12, after V lost 7 bases and J lost 1 base. The CDR3 is 16 amino acids. Here the CDR3 reads CASTAGGAGGNYGYTF. Here the CDR3 DNA reads TGTGCCAGCACTGCGGGGGGAGCAGGGGGTAACTATGGCTACACCTTC.

This chain connects TRBV28 to TRBJ1-5; D possibly corresponds to TRBD1 (5 bases). Per the germline V gene, CDR1 is MDHEN and CDR2 is SYDVKM. The CDR3 length is 15 residues. Trimming took off 6 bases at V and 1 base at J, with 13 bases between the two ends. CDR3 nucleotide sequence: TGTGCCAGCAGCCGCCAGCAGGGCAGCAATCAGCCCCAGCATTTT. This sequence encodes CASSRQQGSNQPQHF.

The chain joins TRBV19 to TRBJ2-3; TRBD2 aligns across 8 bases. J gave up 2 bases and V 9 bases, and 13 bases lay outside the gene matches. This CDR3 is 16 amino acids long. Germline V lookup: CDR1 LNHDA, CDR2 SQIVND (reference sequence). CDR3 in amino acids: CASLLRAGAYTDTQYF. CDR3 DNA sequence: TGTGCCAGCCTCCTGAGAGCGGGAGCTTACACAGATACGCAGTATTTT.

The chain is built from TRBV7-2 and TRBJ2-7; TRBD1 matches 8 bases. The CDR3 loop spans 14 amino acids. CDR1 SGHTA and CDR2 FQGNSA come from the germline V gene. V lost 5 bases and J lost 7; bases outside the gene matches: 10. CDR3: CASSPWDRLGEQYF. The CDR3 region has the DNA TGTGCCAGCAGCCCGTGGGACAGGTTAGGGGAGCAGTACTTC.

This clone came up a few times. The chain uses TRBV10-3 and TRBJ2-2; D ambiguous. The germline V gene encodes CDR1 ENHRY and CDR2 SYGVKD. This CDR3 comprises 11 residues. Deletions cut 10 bases from V and 6 bases from J, with 9 bases between. CDR3 bases: TGTGCCACCGAGGATGCCGGGGAGCTGTTTTTT. Protein product: CATEDAGELFF.

The V gene is TRBV28, the J gene TRBJ2-4; no reliable D call. Germline loops: CDR1 MDHEN, CDR2 SYDVKM. This CDR3 is built from 15 residues. V was cut by 4 bases and J by 0 bases, with 10 bases left in between. CDR3 sequence reads: CASSSVELAKNIQYF. CDR3 bases: TGTGCCAGCAGTTCGGTCGAACTAGCCAAAAACATTCAGTACTTC.

This clone was counted between two and nine times. The V call is TRBV30, the J call TRBJ1-4; D not certain. Trimming stripped 3 bases from V and 5 bases from J, with 4 bases between. The CDR3 consists of 11 residues. Looked up from germline, CDR1 is GTSNPN and CDR2 is SVGIG (reference sequence). CDR3 region: CAWRANEKLFF. The CDR3, as DNA: TGTGCCTGGAGAGCAAATGAAAAACTGTTTTTT.

V is TRBV29-1 and J is TRBJ2-3; tentative D call: TRBD2 (5 bases). CDR3 length equals 13 residues. Germline assignment: CDR1 SQVTM and CDR2 ANQGSEA. Trimming left V 4 bases short and J 4 bases short, with 12 bases between. In DNA form, the CDR3 reads TGCAGCGTTGGAAGGGAGATGGCAGATACGCAGTATTTT. It translates to CSVGREMADTQYF.

The chain has TRBV4-1 and TRBJ2-5; 8 bases align to TRBD2. This CDR3 contains 15 residues. CDR1 and CDR2 from the germline V gene are MGHRA and YSYEKL. V was clipped by 1 base and J by 7 bases; unmatched bases: 8. This chain's CDR3 is CASSQAASGSPTQYF. CDR3 in DNA: TGCGCCAGCAGCCAAGCGGCTAGCGGGTCCCCGACCCAGTACTTC.

The gene calls are TRBV28 and TRBJ2-7, with 8 bases fitting TRBD1. The V gene's germline CDR1 is MDHEN and CDR2 SYDVKM. The CDR3 is made up of 14 amino acids. Trimming took 4 bases from V and 4 from J; bases not matched to a gene: 6. The CDR3 bases are TGTGCCAGCAGTTCAAGGACAGGGTGGTACGAGCAGTACTTC. Protein sequence: CASSSRTGWYEQYF. The complete variable domain, with remaining parts taken from reference TRBV28 and TRBJ2-7, reads DVKVTQSSRYLVKRTGEKVFLECVQDMDHENMFWYRQDPGLGLRLIYFSYDVKMKEKGDIPEGYSVSREKKERFSLILESASTNQTSMYLCASSSRTGWYEQYFGPGTRLTVT.

The chain is built from TRBV21-1 and TRBJ2-5; the D call of TRBD1 is as the table states it, not checked on the DNA. TRBV21-1 is described as a pseudogene. The length of the CDR3 is 19 residues. The CDR3, as DNA: TGTGCCAGCAGCAAGGATGGATGGTTTGAGGGACACCACCAAGAGACCCAGTACTTC. As protein: CASSKDGWFEGHHQETQYF.

The rearrangement joins TRBV14 to TRBJ2-3; D might be TRBD2 (6 bases). The germline V gene encodes CDR1 SGHDN and CDR2 FVKESK. The germline V and J ends were trimmed by 4 bases and 5 bases, with 13 bases remaining between them. The CDR3 extends over 14 amino acids. In DNA form, the CDR3 reads TGTGCCAGCAGCCCCGTATCGGGAGTAGATACGCAGTATTTT. Translating it yields CASSPVSGVDTQYF. The variable domain in full, completed from reference TRBV14 and TRBJ2-3, reads EAGVTQFPSHSVIEKGQTVTLRCDPISGHDNLYWYRRVMGKEIKFLLHFVKESKQDESGMPNNRFLAERTGGTYSTLKVQPAELEDSGVYFCASSPVSGVDTQYFGPGTRLTVL.

This clone was picked up a small number of times. This chain uses TRBV27 with TRBJ1-2; TRBD1 aligns across 8 bases. The CDR3 length is 14 residues. Germline V lookup: CDR1 MNHEY, CDR2 SMNVEV (reference sequence). The ends lost 5 bases at V and 8 bases at J; junction bases unmatched: 10. In nucleotides, the CDR3 is TGTGCCAGCAGTCCGGACAGGGTCGTAGGCGGCTACACCTTC. This translates into CASSPDRVVGGYTF.

The chain combines TRBV4-1 with TRBJ2-6, with 7 bases lining up with TRBD2. The germline V gene has CDR1 MGHRA and CDR2 YSYEKL. V trimming: 1 base; J trimming: 4 bases; junction bases outside the gene matches: 10. CDR3 length: 18 residues. The CDR3, as DNA: TGCGCCAGCAGCCAAGCAGTGACTAGCTTGGGCGGGGCCAACGTCCTGACTTTC. Residues: CASSQAVTSLGGANVLTF.

The gene calls are TRBV10-3 and TRBJ2-7; TRBD1 is a possible D gene (5 bases). Trimming shortened V by 2 bases and J by 3 bases, and 8 bases separated the two germline ends. This CDR3 comprises 13 residues. Germline values: CDR1 ENHRY, CDR2 SYGVKD. As DNA, the CDR3 is TGTGCCATCAGTGAGACAGGAAGCTACGAGCAGTACTTC. It is translated as CAISETGSYEQYF.

The chain joins TRBV4-1 to TRBJ2-5; D gene uncertain. The J call may not be correct, given that the DNA end is closer to TRBJ2-7. CDR1 is MGHRA and CDR2 is YSYEKL in the germline V gene. The CDR3 totals 17 residues. The chain's CDR3 is CASSQEVRPSLNYEQYF. In DNA form, the CDR3 reads TGCGCCAGCAGCCAAGAAGTAAGACCGAGCCTAAACTACGAGCAGTACTTC.